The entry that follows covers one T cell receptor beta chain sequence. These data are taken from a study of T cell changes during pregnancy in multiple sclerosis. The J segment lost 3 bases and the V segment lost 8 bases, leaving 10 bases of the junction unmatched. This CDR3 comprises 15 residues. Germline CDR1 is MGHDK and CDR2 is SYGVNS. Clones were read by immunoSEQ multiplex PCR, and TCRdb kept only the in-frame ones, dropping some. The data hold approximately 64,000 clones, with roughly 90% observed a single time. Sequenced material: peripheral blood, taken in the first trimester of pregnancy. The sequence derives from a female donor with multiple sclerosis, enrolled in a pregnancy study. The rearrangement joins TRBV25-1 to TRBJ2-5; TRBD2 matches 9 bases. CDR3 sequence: CASEVSGRRKETQYF. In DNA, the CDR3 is TGTGCCAGCGAGGTCAGCGGGAGGAGAAAAGAGACCCAGTACTTC.